The 29 T cell receptor beta chains below were found in one sample sequenced in a study of blood T cell repertoires in COVID-19. The repertoire was sequenced with immunoSEQ multiplex PCR; TCRdb's copy has only in-frame clones and lacks some. The table has roughly 120,000 clones, 85% to 90% seen once. Material for sequencing was peripheral blood. Every receptor here comes from a woman aged 50 to 65 with active or convalescent COVID-19.

The V gene is TRBV28, the J gene TRBJ2-7; 9 bases align to TRBD1. The CDR3 extends over 15 amino acids. Germline CDR1 is MDHEN and CDR2 is SYDVKM. Germline trimming cut 3 bases from V and 4 bases from J; bases unmatched to any gene: 7. The CDR3 DNA sequence: TGTGCCAGCAGTTTTCCGGGACAGGGTAGGTACGAGCAGTACTTC. Its protein product is CASSFPGQGRYEQYF.

The chain joins TRBV6-5 to TRBJ1-1; possibly TRBD1 for D (5 bases). CDR1 and CDR2 (germline): MNHEY, SVGAGI. Trimming stripped 6 bases from V and 5 bases from J, with 10 bases between. The CDR3 covers 12 residues. The CDR3 DNA reads TGTGCCAGCAGCCGGGGGAGAACTGAAGCTTTCTTT. It yields the protein CASSRGRTEAFF.

The chain carries TRBV6-5 and TRBJ2-2; TRBD2 matches 12 bases. V was pared by 6 bases and J by 6 bases, with 5 bases of the junction left unmatched. The CDR3 runs 15 residues. CDR1 is MNHEY and CDR2 is SVGAGI in the germline V gene. CDR3: CASSQTSGRPGELFF. CDR3 DNA: TGTGCCAGCAGCCAAACTAGCGGGAGGCCCGGGGAGCTGTTTTTT.

This clone has a single count. The chain has TRBV21-1 and TRBJ1-1. TRBV21-1 is flagged as a pseudogene. The CDR3 consists of 15 residues. CDR3 amino acids: CASSKEGRVQTEAFF. The CDR3 DNA is TGTGCCAGCAGCAAGGAGGGCAGAGTGCAGACTGAAGCTTTCTTT.

This chain connects TRBV28 to TRBJ1-4; D is ambiguous. CDR3 length: 12 amino acids. CDR1 MDHEN and CDR2 SYDVKM come from the germline V gene. Between the trimmed V and J ends, which lost 9 bases and 11 bases, there was a span of 16 bases. The CDR3: CASLTPGEKLFF. DNA for the CDR3: TGTGCCAGTTTGACCCCGGGAGAGAAACTGTTTTTT. Complete variable domain (other parts from reference TRBV28 and TRBJ1-4): DVKVTQSSRYLVKRTGEKVFLECVQDMDHENMFWYRQDPGLGLRLIYFSYDVKMKEKGDIPEGYSVSREKKERFSLILESASTNQTSMYLCASLTPGEKLFFGSGTQLSVL.

V gene TRBV27 combines with J gene TRBJ2-5; 7 positions agree with TRBD1. The junction had 13 bases not matched to a gene; V was cut back by 9 bases and J by 0 bases. The germline gives CDR1 MNHEY, CDR2 SMNVEV (reference sequence). This CDR3 is 16 amino acids long. CDR3 coding DNA: TGTGCCAGTAAACCCAGTGCCGGGACAGACCAAGAGACCCAGTACTTC. Translation: CASKPSAGTDQETQYF.

V usage is TRBV20-1 and J usage is TRBJ1-5; D remains ambiguous. The CDR3 has 11 amino acids. Trimming took off 1 base at V and 9 bases at J, with 7 bases between the two ends. Germline-derived CDR1 and CDR2 are DFQATT and SNEGSKA (reference sequence). The CDR3, as DNA: TGCAGTGCTAGAGGCGGAGGGCCCCAGCATTTT. It translates to CSARGGGPQHF.

The chain combines TRBV5-6 with TRBJ2-7; 11 nucleotides line up with TRBD1. This CDR3 has 16 residues. Trimming took 1 base from V and 5 from J; bases not matched to a gene: 8. Looked up from germline, CDR1 is SGHDT and CDR2 is YYEEEE. The DNA of the CDR3 is TGTGCCAGCAGCTTGCGGACAGGGGGCAGGGAACACGAGCAGTACTTC. It yields the protein CASSLRTGGREHEQYF.

This clone has just one count. This sequence joins TRBV7-2 and TRBJ1-4, with D possibly being TRBD1 (5 bases). The CDR3 sequence is 13 residues long. Trimming left V 5 bases short and J 5 bases short, with 9 bases between. Germline CDR1 and CDR2: SGHTA and FQGNSA. CDR3 nucleotide sequence: TGTGCCAGCAGCCCAAGACAGAATGAAAAACTGTTTTTT. Translated: CASSPRQNEKLFF.

V usage is TRBV3-1 (or the pseudogene TRBV3-2) and J usage is TRBJ1-1; D remains ambiguous. The CDR3 runs to 13 residues. Germline CDR1 is LGHDT and CDR2 is YNNKEL (reference sequence). The V gene lost 3 bases and the J gene lost 6 bases, with 11 bases spanning the gap. Here the CDR3 reads CASSQSRSAEAFF. The CDR3 bases are TGTGCCAGCAGCCAGAGTAGATCCGCTGAAGCTTTCTTT.

This CDR3 is CASSRGLAGDNNEQFF. The CDR3 DNA follows: TGTGCCAGCAGCCGCGGACTAGCGGGAGACAACAATGAGCAGTTCTTC. The V gene is TRBV3-1 (or the pseudogene TRBV3-2), the J gene TRBJ2-1; TRBD2 agrees at 13 bases. The CDR3 is 16 residues long. Germline CDR1 and CDR2: LGHDT and YNNKEL (reference sequence). Trimming took 4 bases from V and 5 from J; bases not matched to a gene: 5.

J is TRBJ2-5 and V is TRBV24-1; TRBD2 matches at 7 bases. Germline V CDR1 and CDR2: KGHDR, SFDVKD. Trimming removed 3 bases from V and 1 base from J; junction bases left unmatched: 4. The CDR3 runs to 15 residues. DNA for the CDR3: TGTGCCACCAGTGATACGGGACTAACCCAAGAGACCCAGTACTTC. Encoded protein: CATSDTGLTQETQYF.

The chain is built from TRBV14 and TRBJ2-1; 9 bases fit TRBD2. The CDR3 is 16 amino acids. Trimming at V came to 2 bases and at J to 9 bases, leaving 11 bases not matched to a gene. Germline V CDR1 and CDR2: SGHDN, FVKESK. Here the CDR3 reads CASSQRGSRGRAEQFF. The CDR3 region has the DNA TGTGCCAGCAGCCAACGGGGTTCTCGCGGGAGGGCTGAGCAGTTCTTC.

This clone occurred a few times. V is TRBV28 and J is TRBJ1-4; weak D call: TRBD1 (5 bases). The V gene lost 5 bases and the J gene lost 4 bases, with 11 bases spanning the gap. The CDR3 is made up of 14 amino acids. Germline V gene sequence: CDR1 MDHEN, CDR2 SYDVKM. This CDR3 is CASSDRQSNEKLFF. The CDR3 DNA reads TGTGCCAGCAGTGATCGACAGAGTAATGAAAAACTGTTTTTT.

In DNA form, the CDR3 reads TGTGCCAGTAGGGGCCACGCGGGAGTCAATGAGCAGTTCTTC. Its protein is CASRGHAGVNEQFF. V and J are TRBV19 and TRBJ2-1, with 7 positions matching TRBD2. CDR1 and CDR2 from the germline V gene are LNHDA and SQIVND (reference sequence). CDR3 length equals 14 residues. The V gene end was trimmed by 6 bases and the J gene end by 6 bases; junction bases not matched to a gene: 8.

This clone showed up just a few times. CDR3 nucleotide sequence: TGTGCCAGTAGCGGACAGGGCTATAGCAATCAGCCCCAGCATTTT. Translation gives CASSGQGYSNQPQHF. The rearrangement links TRBV19 to TRBJ1-5; 8 nucleotides align to TRBD1. The CDR3 has 15 residues. The V and J ends lost 6 bases and 0 bases, in that order; junction bases with no gene match: 4. CDR1 LNHDA and CDR2 SQIVND come from the germline V gene (reference sequence). Full variable domain (rest looked up from reference TRBV19 and TRBJ1-5): DGGITQSPKYLFRKEGQNVTLSCEQNLNHDAMYWYRQDPGQGLRLIYYSQIVNDFQKGDIAEGYSVSREKKESFPLTVTSAQKNPTAFYLCASSGQGYSNQPQHFGDGTRLSIL.

This clone has only one observation. This sequence joins TRBV6-6 and TRBJ1-5; D unresolved. The CDR3 extends over 12 amino acids. Germline V gene lookup returns CDR1 MNHNY and CDR2 SVGAGI (reference sequence). V was cut by 6 bases and J by 3 bases, with 6 bases left in between. As DNA, the CDR3 is TGTGCCAGCAGCCTAACCAATCAGCCCCAGCATTTT. This codes for CASSLTNQPQHF.

The chain joins TRBV28 to TRBJ2-1, with TRBD2 matching over 7 bases. V trimming: 5 bases; J trimming: 2 bases; junction bases outside the gene matches: 12. The CDR3 loop spans 17 amino acids. CDR1 and CDR2 (germline): MDHEN, SYDVKM. The chain's CDR3 is CASSPLGLAATYNEQFF. The CDR3 bases are TGTGCCAGCAGTCCCCTGGGGCTAGCGGCAACCTACAATGAGCAGTTCTTC.

The genes are TRBV12-3 or TRBV12-4 and TRBJ2-5, with 9 positions matching TRBD1. This CDR3 is 13 amino acids long. V trimming: 5 bases; J trimming: 4 bases; junction bases outside the gene matches: 2. The CDR3 sequence: CASSPDRGETQYF. As DNA, the CDR3 is TGTGCCAGCAGTCCGGACAGGGGAGAGACCCAGTACTTC.

The chain combines TRBV2 with TRBJ2-7; D ambiguous. CDR1 is SNHLY, CDR2 FYNNEI, per germline. V lost 6 bases, J lost 3 bases, and 18 bases lay in between. The CDR3 loop spans 15 amino acids. As DNA, the CDR3 is TGTGCCAGCAGGGCTCCCACAGACCGCGTCTACGAGCAGTACTTC. Amino acid sequence: CASRAPTDRVYEQYF.

The CDR3 spells CASNTKSGRGAGGELFF. CDR3 in DNA: TGTGCCAGCAATACTAAAAGCGGGAGAGGGGCTGGCGGGGAGCTGTTTTTT. The chain combines TRBV28 with TRBJ2-2, with 8 bases aligning to TRBD2. CDR1 MDHEN and CDR2 SYDVKM come from the germline V gene. The CDR3 is 17 amino acids. V lost 7 bases and J lost 7; bases outside the gene matches: 17.

This clone was seen a handful of times. V is TRBV14 and J is TRBJ1-2, with 7 bases that match TRBD1. Germline V gene sequence: CDR1 SGHDN, CDR2 FVKESK. J gave up 3 bases and V 6 bases, and 10 bases lay outside the gene matches. The CDR3 runs 15 residues. The CDR3: CASSPGRGLYYGYTF. The DNA for the CDR3 is TGTGCCAGCAGTCCGGGAAGGGGGCTTTACTATGGCTACACCTTC.

The DNA of the CDR3 is TGTGCCAGCAGTTACTCGCTGGGGCTAGCGGACTACGAGCAGTACTTC. Translation gives CASSYSLGLADYEQYF. The chain recombines TRBV6-6 with TRBJ2-7, with 7 bases matching TRBD2. The CDR3 totals 16 residues. V was pared by 0 bases and J by 3 bases, with 8 bases of the junction left unmatched. Germline V lookup: CDR1 MNHNY, CDR2 SVGAGI (reference sequence).

This clone appeared a single time. This chain links TRBV18 with TRBJ1-1; TRBD1 matches 7 bases. This CDR3 has 19 residues. The trim removed 3 bases at V and 1 base at J, leaving 17 bases unmatched. Germline CDR1 KGHSH, CDR2 LQKENI. The CDR3 sequence: CASSPGDRSLLRGNTEAFF. CDR3 nucleotides: TGTGCCAGCTCACCGGGGGACAGATCTTTGTTACGGGGGAACACTGAAGCTTTCTTT.

The V call is TRBV5-6, the J call TRBJ2-2; 7 bases align to TRBD2. Looked up from germline, CDR1 is SGHDT and CDR2 is YYEEEE. The ends lost 0 bases at V and 5 bases at J; junction bases unmatched: 10. This CDR3 region has 17 residues. CDR3 bases: TGTGCCAGCAGCTTGGTTTTCGGGACTATCGAGACCGGGGAGCTGTTTTTT. Translation: CASSLVFGTIETGELFF. The variable domain in full, with the rest retrieved from reference TRBV5-6 and TRBJ2-2, is DAGVTQSPTHLIKTRGQQVTLRCSPKSGHDTVSWYQQALGQGPQFIFQYYEEEERQRGNFPDRFSGHQFPNYSSELNVNALLLGDSALYLCASSLVFGTIETGELFFGEGSRLTVL.

This clone has more than one count but fewer than ten. The J gene is TRBJ2-1, the V gene TRBV20-1; 7 bases are shared with TRBD2. The germline V gene encodes CDR1 DFQATT and CDR2 SNEGSKA (reference sequence). The trim removed 3 bases at V and 1 base at J, leaving 9 bases unmatched. CDR3 length: 16 amino acids. The CDR3 nucleotides read TGCAGTGCTAGTGACGGGACTACAATATCCTACAATGAGCAGTTCTTC. Translation: CSASDGTTISYNEQFF.

This clone occurred a few times. The chain uses TRBV6-5 and TRBJ2-1; 11 bases agree with TRBD1. CDR3 size: 13 residues. V was pared by 6 bases and J by 13 bases, with 8 bases of the junction left unmatched. Looked up from germline, CDR1 is MNHEY and CDR2 is SVGAGI. In nucleotides, the CDR3 is TGTGCCAGCAGCGCAAAGGACAGGGGGCCTCAGTTCTTC. It encodes CASSAKDRGPQFF.

The CDR3: CASSQDVTVPNTEAFF. The CDR3 coding sequence is TGTGCCAGCAGCCAAGATGTCACAGTCCCTAACACTGAAGCTTTCTTT. V gene TRBV3-1 (or the pseudogene TRBV3-2) combines with J gene TRBJ1-1, with D uncertain. Between the trimmed V and J ends, which lost 0 bases and 2 bases, there was a span of 13 bases. This CDR3 spans 16 amino acids. CDR1 is LGHDT and CDR2 is YNNKEL in the germline V gene (reference sequence).

The J gene is TRBJ1-3, the V gene TRBV7-2; D is undetermined. The CDR3 runs 15 residues. Germline loops: CDR1 SGHTA, CDR2 FQGNSA. Trimming pared 4 bases from V and 0 bases from J, leaving 10 bases between. The CDR3 here is CASSSTQLSGNTIYF. For the CDR3, the DNA is TGTGCCAGCAGCTCCACTCAACTCTCTGGAAACACCATATATTTT.